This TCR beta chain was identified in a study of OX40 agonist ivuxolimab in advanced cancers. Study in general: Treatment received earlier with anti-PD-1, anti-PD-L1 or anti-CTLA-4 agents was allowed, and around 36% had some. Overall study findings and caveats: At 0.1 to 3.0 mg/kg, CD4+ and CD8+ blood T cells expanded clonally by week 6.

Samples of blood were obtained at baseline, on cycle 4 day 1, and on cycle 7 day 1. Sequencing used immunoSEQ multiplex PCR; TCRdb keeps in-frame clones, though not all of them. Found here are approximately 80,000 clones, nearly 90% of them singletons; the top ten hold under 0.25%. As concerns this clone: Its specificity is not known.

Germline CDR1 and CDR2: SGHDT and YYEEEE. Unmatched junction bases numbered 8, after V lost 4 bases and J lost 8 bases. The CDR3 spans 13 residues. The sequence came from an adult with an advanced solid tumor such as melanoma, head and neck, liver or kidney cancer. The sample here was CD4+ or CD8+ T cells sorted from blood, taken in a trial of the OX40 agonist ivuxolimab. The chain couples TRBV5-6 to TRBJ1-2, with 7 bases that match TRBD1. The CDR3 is CASSRPGGDGYTF. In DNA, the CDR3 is TGTGCCAGCAGCCGTCCAGGGGGGGACGGCTACACCTTC. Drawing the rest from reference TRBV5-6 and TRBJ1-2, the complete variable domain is DAGVTQSPTHLIKTRGQQVTLRCSPKSGHDTVSWYQQALGQGPQFIFQYYEEEERQRGNFPDRFSGHQFPNYSSELNVNALLLGDSALYLCASSRPGGDGYTFGSGTRLTVV.